This section outlines one T cell receptor (beta chain) sequence together with its context. Its target is unknown. The record originates from a study of T cells in localized non-small cell lung cancer. Overall study findings and caveats: Sequencing covered just one tumor region, so heterogeneity cannot be ruled out. Paired adjacent lung recovered a median about 61 of the top 100 tumor clones. Compared with tumor, uninvolved adjacent lung displayed greater T cell clonality, ranking highest overall.

TCRdb's table, derived via immunoSEQ multiplex PCR, lists solely in-frame clones and lacks some. The sample yields approximately 63,000 clones, roughly 90% seen once. Trimming cost V 3 bases and J 4 bases, with 16 bases left between them. This CDR3 contains 15 residues. Germline V CDR1 and CDR2: SEHNR, FQNEAQ (reference sequence). The material was peripheral blood, obtained before any cancer treatment. This sequence joins TRBV7-9 and TRBJ2-7; D is perhaps TRBD1 (5 bases). The receptor comes from a man aged 40 to 75 with stage I squamous cell lung carcinoma. CDR3 region: CASSLSVIGEYEQYF. In DNA form, the CDR3 reads TGTGCCAGCAGCTTGTCAGTAATAGGGGAATACGAGCAGTACTTC.